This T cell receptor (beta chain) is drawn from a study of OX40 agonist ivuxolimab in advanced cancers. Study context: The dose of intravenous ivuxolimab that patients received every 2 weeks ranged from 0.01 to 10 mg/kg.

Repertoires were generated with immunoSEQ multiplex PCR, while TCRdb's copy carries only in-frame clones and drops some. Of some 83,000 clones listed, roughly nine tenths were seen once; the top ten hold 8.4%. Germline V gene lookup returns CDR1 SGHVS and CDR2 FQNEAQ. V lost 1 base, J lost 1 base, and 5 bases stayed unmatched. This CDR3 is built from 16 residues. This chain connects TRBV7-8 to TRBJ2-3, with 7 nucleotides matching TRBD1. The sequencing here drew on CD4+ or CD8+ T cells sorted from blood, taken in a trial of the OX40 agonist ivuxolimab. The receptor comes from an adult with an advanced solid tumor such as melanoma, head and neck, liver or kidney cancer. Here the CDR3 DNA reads TGTGCCAGCAGCTTAGGAACAGGGGAAGGCACAGATACGCAGTATTTT. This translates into CASSLGTGEGTDTQYF.